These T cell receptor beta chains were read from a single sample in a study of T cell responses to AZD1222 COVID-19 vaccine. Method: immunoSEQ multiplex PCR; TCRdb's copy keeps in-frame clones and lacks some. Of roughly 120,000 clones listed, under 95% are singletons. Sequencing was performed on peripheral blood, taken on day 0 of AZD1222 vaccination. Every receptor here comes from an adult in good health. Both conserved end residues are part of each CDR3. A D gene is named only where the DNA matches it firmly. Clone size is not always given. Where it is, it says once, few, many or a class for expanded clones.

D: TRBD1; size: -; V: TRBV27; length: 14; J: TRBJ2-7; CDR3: CASTSGTGSYEQYF; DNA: TGTGCCAGCACTTCCGGGACAGGGTCCTACGAGCAGTACTTC
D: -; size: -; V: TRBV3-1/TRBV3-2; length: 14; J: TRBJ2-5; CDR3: CASTLTQGPETQYF; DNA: TGTGCCAGCACCTTGACTCAGGGGCCAGAGACCCAGTACTTC
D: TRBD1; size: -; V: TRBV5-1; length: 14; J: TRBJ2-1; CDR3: CASSLGQGQGEQFF; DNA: TGCGCCAGCAGCCTCGGACAGGGACAAGGGGAGCAGTTCTTC
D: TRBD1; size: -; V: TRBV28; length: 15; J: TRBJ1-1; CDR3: CASSLDRGSNTEAFF; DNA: TGTGCCAGCAGTTTGGACAGGGGGTCGAACACTGAAGCTTTCTTT
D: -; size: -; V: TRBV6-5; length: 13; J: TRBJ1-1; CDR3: CASNSGANTEAFF; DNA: TGTGCCAGCAACTCAGGGGCGAACACTGAAGCTTTCTTT
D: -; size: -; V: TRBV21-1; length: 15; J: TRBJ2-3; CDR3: CASSMGTPSTDTQYF; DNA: TGTGCCAGCAGCATGGGGACCCCTAGCACAGATACGCAGTATTTT
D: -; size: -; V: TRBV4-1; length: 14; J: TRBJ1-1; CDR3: CASSLKTVGTEAFF; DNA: TGCGCCAGCAGCCTAAAGACAGTGGGCACTGAAGCTTTCTTT
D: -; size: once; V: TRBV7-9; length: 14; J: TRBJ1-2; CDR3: CASSLATGNYGYTF; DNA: TGTGCCAGCAGCTTAGCTACAGGGAACTATGGCTACACCTTC
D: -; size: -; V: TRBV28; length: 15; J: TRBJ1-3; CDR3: CASFLTGGARNTIYF; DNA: TGTGCCAGCTTTCTAACCGGGGGTGCGCGAAACACCATATATTTT
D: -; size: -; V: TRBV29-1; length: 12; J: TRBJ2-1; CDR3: CSVARAYNEQFF; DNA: TGCAGCGTTGCCAGGGCCTACAATGAGCAGTTCTTC
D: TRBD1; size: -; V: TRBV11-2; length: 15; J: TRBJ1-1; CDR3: CASRRGGGIKTEAFF; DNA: TGTGCCAGCAGGAGAGGGGGCGGGATAAAGACTGAAGCTTTCTTT
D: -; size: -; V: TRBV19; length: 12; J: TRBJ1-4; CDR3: CASSMRVDELFF; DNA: TGTGCCAGTAGTATGAGGGTGGATGAACTGTTTTTT
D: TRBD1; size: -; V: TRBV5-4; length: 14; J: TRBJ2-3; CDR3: CASSSGQFTDTQYF; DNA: TGTGCCAGCAGCTCGGGACAGTTCACAGATACGCAGTATTTT
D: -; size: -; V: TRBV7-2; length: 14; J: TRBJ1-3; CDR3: CASSLVWTGNTIYF; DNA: TGTGCCAGCAGCTTAGTCTGGACTGGAAACACCATATATTTT
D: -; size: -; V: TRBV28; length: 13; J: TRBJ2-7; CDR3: CASSPRQPYEQYF; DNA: TGTGCCAGCAGTCCCCGGCAACCCTACGAGCAGTACTTC